The T cell receptor (beta chain) described here comes from a study of blood T cell repertoires in COVID-19. Study information: PBMCs, B-cell-depleted T cells, or T cells were the source of the cDNA or gDNA that made up the material.

Germline-derived CDR1 and CDR2 are SGHTA and FQGNSA. Germline trimming cut 6 bases from V and 2 bases from J; bases unmatched to any gene: 10. This CDR3 comprises 15 residues. Authors' processing steps: Amplification from reference gene primers served as the basis for estimated nucleated cell counts. Assay used: immunoSEQ multiplex PCR; TCRdb lists only in-frame clones, some missing. The V and J calls and the clone size are those of that table, but D and trimming were determined from the DNA. The table shows some 200,000 clones, with 70% to 90% occurring only once. This clonotype was obtained from a man older than 75 with acute or convalescent COVID-19. The chain employs TRBV7-2 and TRBJ2-7; 7 bases map to TRBD2. The sequenced material came from peripheral blood. The CDR3 spells CASRWGGLRTYEQYF. CDR3 DNA: TGTGCCAGCAGATGGGGGGGTTTACGCACCTACGAGCAGTACTTC.